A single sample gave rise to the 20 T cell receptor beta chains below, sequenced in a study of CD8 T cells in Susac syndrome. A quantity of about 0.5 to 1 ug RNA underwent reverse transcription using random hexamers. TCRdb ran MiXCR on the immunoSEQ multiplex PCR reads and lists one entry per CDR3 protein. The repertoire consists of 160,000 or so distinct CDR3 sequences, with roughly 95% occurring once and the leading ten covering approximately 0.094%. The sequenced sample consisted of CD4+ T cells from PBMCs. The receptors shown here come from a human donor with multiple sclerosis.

The CDR3 loop is CATSDGQPTPEAFF. In nucleotides, the CDR3 is TGTGCCACCAGTGATGGACAGCCCACCCCTGAAGCTTTCTTT. The chain employs TRBV24-1 and TRBJ1-1; perhaps TRBD1 as D (6 bases). This CDR3 has 14 residues. Trimming took 3 bases from V and 6 from J, leaving 13 bases between them. CDR1 KGHDR and CDR2 SFDVKD come from the germline V gene.

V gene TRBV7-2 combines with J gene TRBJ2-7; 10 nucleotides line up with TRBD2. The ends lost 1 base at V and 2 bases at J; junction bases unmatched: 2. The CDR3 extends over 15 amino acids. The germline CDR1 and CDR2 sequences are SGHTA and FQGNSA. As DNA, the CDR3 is TGTGCCAGCAGCTTAGATAGCGGGGGGACCTACGAGCAGTACTTC. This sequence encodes CASSLDSGGTYEQYF.

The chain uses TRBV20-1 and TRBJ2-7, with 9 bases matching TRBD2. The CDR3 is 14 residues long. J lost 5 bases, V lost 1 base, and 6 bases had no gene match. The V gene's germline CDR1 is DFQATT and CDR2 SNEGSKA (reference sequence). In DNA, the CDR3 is TGCAGTGCTAGAGTGCCGACTAGCGGAGACGAGCAGTACTTC. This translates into CSARVPTSGDEQYF.

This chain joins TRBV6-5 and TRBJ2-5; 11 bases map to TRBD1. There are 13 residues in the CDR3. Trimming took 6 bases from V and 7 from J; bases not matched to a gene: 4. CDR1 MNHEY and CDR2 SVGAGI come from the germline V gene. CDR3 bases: TGTGCCAGCAGGGGACAGGGGGACGCGACCCAGTACTTC. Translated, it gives CASRGQGDATQYF.

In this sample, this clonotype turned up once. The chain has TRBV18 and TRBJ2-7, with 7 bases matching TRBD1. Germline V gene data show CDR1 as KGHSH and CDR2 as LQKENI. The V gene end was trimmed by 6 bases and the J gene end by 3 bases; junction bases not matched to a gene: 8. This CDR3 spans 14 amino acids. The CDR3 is CASSPGQTVYEQYF. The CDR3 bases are TGTGCCAGCTCGCCGGGACAGACCGTCTACGAGCAGTACTTC.

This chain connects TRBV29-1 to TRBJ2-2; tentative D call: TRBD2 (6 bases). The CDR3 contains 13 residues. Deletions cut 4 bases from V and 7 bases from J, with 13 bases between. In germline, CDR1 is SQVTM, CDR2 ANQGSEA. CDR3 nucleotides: TGCAGCGTTGTACGGGAGTTTGGCGGGGAGCTGTTTTTT. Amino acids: CSVVREFGGELFF.

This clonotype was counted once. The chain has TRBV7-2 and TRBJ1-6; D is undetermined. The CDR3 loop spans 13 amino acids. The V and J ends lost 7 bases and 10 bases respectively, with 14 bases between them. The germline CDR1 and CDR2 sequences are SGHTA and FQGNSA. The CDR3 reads CASTFLTDSPLHF. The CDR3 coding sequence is TGTGCCAGCACCTTTCTAACAGACTCACCCCTCCACTTT.

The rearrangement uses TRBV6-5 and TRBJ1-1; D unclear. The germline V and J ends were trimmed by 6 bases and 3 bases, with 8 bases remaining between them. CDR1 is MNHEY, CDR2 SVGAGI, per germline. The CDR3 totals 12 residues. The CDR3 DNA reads TGTGCCAGCAGGGGCCTGGACACTGAAGCTTTCTTT. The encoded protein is CASRGLDTEAFF.

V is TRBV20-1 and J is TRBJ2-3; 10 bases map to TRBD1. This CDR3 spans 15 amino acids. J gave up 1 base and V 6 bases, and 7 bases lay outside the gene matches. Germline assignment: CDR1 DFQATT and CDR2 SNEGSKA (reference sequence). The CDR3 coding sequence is TGCAGTGCCCCAACCGGGACAGGGGGCACAGATACGCAGTATTTT. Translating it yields CSAPTGTGGTDTQYF.

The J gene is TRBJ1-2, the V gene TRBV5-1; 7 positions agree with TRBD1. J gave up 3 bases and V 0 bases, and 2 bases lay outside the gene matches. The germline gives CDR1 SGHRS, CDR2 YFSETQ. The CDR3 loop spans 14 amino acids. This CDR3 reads CASSLGTGDYGYTF. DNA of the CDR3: TGCGCCAGCAGCTTGGGAACAGGGGACTATGGCTACACCTTC.

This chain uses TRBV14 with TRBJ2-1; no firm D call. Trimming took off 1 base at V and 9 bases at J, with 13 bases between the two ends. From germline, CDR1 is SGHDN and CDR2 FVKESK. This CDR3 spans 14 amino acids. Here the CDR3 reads CASSQVIQLGEQFF. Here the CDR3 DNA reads TGTGCCAGCAGCCAAGTCATTCAGCTGGGTGAGCAGTTCTTC.

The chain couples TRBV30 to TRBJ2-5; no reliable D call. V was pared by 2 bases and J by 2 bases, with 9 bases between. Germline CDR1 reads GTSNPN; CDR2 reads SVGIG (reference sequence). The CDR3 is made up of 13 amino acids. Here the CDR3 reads CAWSPRIQETQYF. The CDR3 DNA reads TGTGCCTGGAGTCCAAGGATACAAGAGACCCAGTACTTC. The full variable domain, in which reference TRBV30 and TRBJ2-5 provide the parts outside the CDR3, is SQTIHQWPATLVQPVGSPLSLECTVEGTSNPNLYWYRQAAGRGLQLLFYSVGIGQISSEVPQNLSASRPQDRQFILSSKKLLLSDSGFYLCAWSPRIQETQYFGPGTRLLVL.

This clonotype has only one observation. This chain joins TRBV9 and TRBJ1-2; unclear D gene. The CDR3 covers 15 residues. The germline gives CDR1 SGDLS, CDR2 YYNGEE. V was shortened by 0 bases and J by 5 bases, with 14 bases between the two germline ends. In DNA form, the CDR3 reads TGTGCCAGCAGCGTAGGTGGGTCCAGCCTATATGGCTACACCTTC. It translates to CASSVGGSSLYGYTF.

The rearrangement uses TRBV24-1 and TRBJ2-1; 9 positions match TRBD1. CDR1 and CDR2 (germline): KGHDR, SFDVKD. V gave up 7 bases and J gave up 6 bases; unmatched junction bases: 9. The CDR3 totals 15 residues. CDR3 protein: CATSGTGTGINEQFF. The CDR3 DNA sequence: TGTGCCACCAGCGGCACCGGGACAGGGATCAATGAGCAGTTCTTC.

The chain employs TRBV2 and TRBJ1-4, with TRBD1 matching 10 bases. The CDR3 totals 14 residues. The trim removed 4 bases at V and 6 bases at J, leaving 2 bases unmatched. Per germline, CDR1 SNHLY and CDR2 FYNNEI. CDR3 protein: CASSVGTGDEKLFF. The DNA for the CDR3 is TGTGCCAGCAGTGTTGGGACAGGGGATGAAAAACTGTTTTTT.

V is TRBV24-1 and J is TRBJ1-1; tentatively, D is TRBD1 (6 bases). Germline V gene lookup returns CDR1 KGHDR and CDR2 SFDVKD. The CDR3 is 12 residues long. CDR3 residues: CPEGGVNTEAFF. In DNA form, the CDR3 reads TGTCCTGAGGGGGGGGTAAACACTGAAGCTTTCTTT.

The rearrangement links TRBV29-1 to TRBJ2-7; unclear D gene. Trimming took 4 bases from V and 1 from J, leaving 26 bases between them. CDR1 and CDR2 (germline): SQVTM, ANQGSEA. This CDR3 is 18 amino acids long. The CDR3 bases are TGCAGCGTTGGAACCCCTGGCGGTTCGAGACGTCGGTCCTACGAGCAGTACTTC. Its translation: CSVGTPGGSRRRSYEQYF.

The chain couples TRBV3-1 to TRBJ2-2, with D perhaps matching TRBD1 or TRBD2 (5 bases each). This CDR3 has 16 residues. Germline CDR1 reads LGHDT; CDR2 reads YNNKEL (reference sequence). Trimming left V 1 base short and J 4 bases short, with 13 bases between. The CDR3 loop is CASSQAPGTTTGELFF. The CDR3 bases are TGTGCCAGCAGCCAAGCACCCGGGACCACCACCGGGGAGCTGTTTTTT.

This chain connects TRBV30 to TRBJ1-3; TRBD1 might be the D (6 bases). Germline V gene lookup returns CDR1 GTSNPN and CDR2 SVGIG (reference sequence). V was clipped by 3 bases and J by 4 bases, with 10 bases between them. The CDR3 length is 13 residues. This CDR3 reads CAWSVQGGNTIYF. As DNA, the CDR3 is TGTGCCTGGAGCGTTCAGGGGGGAAACACCATATATTTT.

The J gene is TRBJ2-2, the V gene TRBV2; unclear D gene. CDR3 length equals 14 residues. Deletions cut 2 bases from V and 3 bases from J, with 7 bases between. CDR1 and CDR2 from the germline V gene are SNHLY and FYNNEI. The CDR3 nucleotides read TGTGCCAGCAGTGAACGACGCGACACCGGGGAGCTGTTTTTT. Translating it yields CASSERRDTGELFF. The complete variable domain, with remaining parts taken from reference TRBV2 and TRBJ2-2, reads EPEVTQTPSHQVTQMGQEVILRCVPISNHLYFYWYRQILGQKVEFLVSFYNNEISEKSEIFDDQFSVERPDGSNFTLKIRSTKLEDSAMYFCASSERRDTGELFFGEGSRLTVL.